The clone carrying this T cell receptor beta chain was observed a handful of times. Its antigen is currently unknown. The data stem from a study of identical twins. The study's findings and limits: Researchers reported excess low generation probability among twin-shared out-of-frame alpha sequences.

The CDR3 has 15 amino acids. J was trimmed by 2 bases and V by 4 bases; bases with no gene match: 4. One entry per CDR3 protein results from TCRdb running MiXCR on the 5' RACE reads. The table shows a few hundred thousand distinct CDR3 sequences, with more than 9% occurring only once. This rearrangement joins TRBV12-3 or TRBV12-4 to TRBJ2-5; 10 bases are a match to TRBD2. This receptor was identified in a man aged 50 to 59 in good health. Sequencing was performed on memory T cells sorted from blood. The CDR3 DNA sequence: TGTGCCAGCAGTTGGACTAGCGGATTACAAGAGACCCAGTACTTC. Protein: CASSWTSGLQETQYF.